Below are 12 T cell receptor beta chains sequenced from a single sample in a study of shared clonotypes between healthy human individuals. The method was immunoSEQ multiplex PCR; TCRdb's version includes in-frame clones alone and lacks a portion of them. The table shows a few million clones, with roughly 92% occurring only once. Input material: naive CD4+ T cells from PBMCs. Stated subset: CD45RA+ positively selected. These receptors were collected from a man between 18 and 29 years old in good health. Some clones in this sample may be carry-over from other donors' samples.

Points on this clone: The same CDR3 also results from other DNA sequences found in this sample. V gene TRBV28 combines with J gene TRBJ2-7; D possibly corresponds to TRBD2 (6 bases). Germline CDR1 reads MDHEN; CDR2 reads SYDVKM. V lost 2 bases and J lost 2, with 7 bases in between. This CDR3 is built from 13 residues. CDR3 loop: CASSLGGTYEQYF. CDR3 DNA: TGTGCCAGCAGTTTAGGCGGGACCTACGAGCAGTACTTC.

On this clone itself: The junction and the germline gene differ at one end; a read error may be behind it. The sample contains more than one DNA sequence encoding this CDR3. The chain carries TRBV11-3 and TRBJ1-1, with no clear D. There are 13 residues in the CDR3. Germline V gives CDR1 SGHNT, CDR2 YENEEA. CDR3: CASSLQRNTEAFF. Here the CDR3 DNA reads TGTGCCAGCAGCTTACAGAGGAACACTGAGGCTTTCTTT.

The rearrangement links TRBV7-3 to TRBJ2-1; 8 nucleotides line up with TRBD1. The germline V gene encodes CDR1 SGHTA and CDR2 FQGTGA. Trimming at V came to 2 bases and at J to 10 bases, leaving 7 bases not matched to a gene. CDR3 length equals 14 residues. This chain's CDR3 is CASSLGSRGQEQFF. As DNA, the CDR3 is TGTGCCAGCAGCTTAGGGTCCAGGGGGCAAGAGCAGTTCTTC.

V and J are TRBV7-2 and TRBJ2-1, with 7 bases lining up with TRBD2. This CDR3 is 16 amino acids long. The junction had 10 bases not matched to a gene; V was cut back by 6 bases and J by 2 bases. Germline values: CDR1 SGHTA, CDR2 FQGNSA. CDR3 DNA sequence: TGTGCCAGCAGTCGCCATCTAGCGGCTACCTACAATGAGCAGTTCTTC. Its translation is CASSRHLAATYNEQFF.

As DNA, the CDR3 is TGTGCCAGCAGCCAACTTACAGGGGCCGGGGAGCTGTTTTTT. This gives the protein CASSQLTGAGELFF. The gene calls are TRBV4-2 and TRBJ2-2; the match to TRBD1 covers 7 bases. CDR1 LGHNA and CDR2 YNFKEQ come from the germline V gene. With V trimmed by 2 bases and J by 6 bases, 3 bases remained unmatched. CDR3 length equals 14 residues.

In its sample, this clone was seen a few times. This same CDR3 is encoded by further DNA sequences in the sample. The J gene is TRBJ1-1, the V gene TRBV9; D gene unclear. The V and J ends lost 4 bases and 1 base respectively, with 8 bases between them. This CDR3 is built from 13 residues. Germline CDR1 and CDR2: SGDLS and YYNGEE. DNA of the CDR3: TGTGCCAGCAGCCCAAGACCGAACACTGAAGCTTTCTTT. The encoded protein is CASSPRPNTEAFF.

The chain combines TRBV19 with TRBJ2-6, with 8 bases fitting TRBD1. V lost 9 bases and J lost 1; bases outside the gene matches: 14. Per germline, CDR1 LNHDA and CDR2 SQIVND (reference sequence). The CDR3 loop spans 18 amino acids. Here the CDR3 reads CASDRTGFPRSGANVLTF. The DNA for the CDR3 is TGTGCCAGCGACCGGACAGGGTTCCCCCGTTCTGGGGCCAACGTCCTGACTTTC.

As regards this clone: One base away lies a much larger clone, so this may be a sequencing read error. This rearrangement joins TRBV11-3 to TRBJ1-1, with D unresolved. Trimming left V 0 bases short and J 4 bases short, with 6 bases between. Germline V gives CDR1 SGHNT, CDR2 YENEEA. The CDR3 covers 13 residues. The CDR3 sequence: CASSLEVGTEAFF. The CDR3 bases are TGTGCCAGCAGCTTAGAGGTGGGCACTGAAGCTTTCTTT.

The chain combines TRBV7-3 with TRBJ2-5; 7 positions match TRBD2. The germline CDR1 and CDR2 sequences are SGHTA and FQGTGA. J lost 7 bases, V lost 3 bases, and 5 bases had no gene match. This CDR3 has 13 residues. CDR3 sequence (DNA): TGTGCCAGCAGCTTGGGAGGGCGGGGGACCCAGTACTTC. Translated, it gives CASSLGGRGTQYF.

This rearrangement joins TRBV11-2 to TRBJ1-3; D is undetermined. CDR1 is SGHAT, CDR2 FQNNGV, per germline. The CDR3 contains 14 residues. The ends were cut back, 10 bases at V and 0 bases at J, with 13 bases in the middle. The CDR3 bases are TGTGCCACCCTGCGGGGTTACTCTGGAAACACCATATATTTT. The encoded protein is CATLRGYSGNTIYF.

The V gene is TRBV6-6, the J gene TRBJ2-7, with D perhaps matching TRBD1 (5 bases). Per germline, CDR1 MNHNY and CDR2 SVGAGI (reference sequence). The CDR3 covers 15 residues. The ends were cut back, 2 bases at V and 4 bases at J, with 15 bases in the middle. In DNA form, the CDR3 reads TGTGCCAGCAGTTACCTCGAGCAGGGTGGGTACGAGCAGTACTTC. Its translation: CASSYLEQGGYEQYF.

J is TRBJ1-1 and V is TRBV29-1, with D tentatively TRBD1 (5 bases). Trimming pared 2 bases from V and 6 bases from J, leaving 13 bases between. There are 13 residues in the CDR3. CDR1 and CDR2 (germline): SQVTM, ANQGSEA. CDR3 sequence reads: CSVERQGLAEAFF. The CDR3 DNA reads as TGCAGCGTTGAAAGGCAGGGTTTAGCTGAAGCTTTCTTT.